This T cell receptor beta chain was sequenced in a study of blood T cell repertoires in COVID-19. CDR3 length: 12 amino acids. Germline V gives CDR1 MNHEY, CDR2 SMNVEV (reference sequence). Germline trimming cut 5 bases from V and 4 bases from J; bases unmatched to any gene: 1. The protocol was immunoSEQ multiplex PCR, while the TCRdb copy is restricted to in-frame clones and leaves out a portion. The data contain 90,000 to 95,000 clones, 70% to 90% of them singletons. V gene TRBV27 combines with J gene TRBJ1-2, with 7 bases fitting TRBD1. Specimen: peripheral blood. This TCR derives from a woman of 80 years or more with active COVID-19. CDR3 DNA sequence: TGTGCCAGCAGTCGACAGGGCTATGGCTACACCTTC. Translation: CASSRQGYGYTF.